This TCR beta chain stems from a study of blood T cell repertoires in COVID-19. Study-level information: T cells, B-cell-depleted T cells, or PBMCs supplied cDNA or gDNA.

Original processing notes: Researchers report that nucleated cell counts were estimated from reference gene primer amplification. Assay used: immunoSEQ multiplex PCR; TCRdb lists only in-frame clones, some missing. D and trimming come from the DNA, and the V and J calls and clone size come from that table. The sample lists about 130,000 clones; roughly 80% were seen once. The trim removed 4 bases at V and 2 bases at J, leaving 7 bases unmatched. Germline V gives CDR1 SGDLS, CDR2 YYNGEE. The CDR3 consists of 17 residues. The clonotype comes from a man aged 55-75 years with acute or convalescent COVID-19. The rearrangement joins TRBV9 to TRBJ2-6; TRBD1 aligns across 9 bases. Sample: peripheral blood. The CDR3 DNA follows: TGTGCCAGCAGCTTCCGGGACAGGGAGCCTGGGGCCAACGTCCTGACTTTC. As protein: CASSFRDREPGANVLTF.